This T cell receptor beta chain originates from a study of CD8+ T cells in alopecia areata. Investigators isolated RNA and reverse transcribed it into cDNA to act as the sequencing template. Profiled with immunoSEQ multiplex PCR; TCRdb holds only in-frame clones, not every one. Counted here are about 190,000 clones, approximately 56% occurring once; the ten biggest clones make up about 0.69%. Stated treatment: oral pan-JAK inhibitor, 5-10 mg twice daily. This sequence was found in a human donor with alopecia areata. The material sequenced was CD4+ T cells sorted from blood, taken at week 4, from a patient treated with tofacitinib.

The CDR3 reads CASTLPGSSYNEQFF. The CDR3, as DNA: TGCGCCAGCACCCTCCCGGGAAGCTCCTACAATGAGCAGTTCTTC. The chain recombines TRBV4-1 with TRBJ2-1, with TRBD2 as a possible D gene (5 bases). Looked up from germline, CDR1 is MGHRA and CDR2 is YSYEKL. The CDR3 extends over 15 amino acids. V was cut by 7 bases and J by 0 bases, with 13 bases left in between.